This T cell receptor beta chain was sequenced for a study of tumour-infiltrating T cells in Burkitt lymphoma. Assay used: immunoSEQ multiplex PCR; TCRdb lists only in-frame clones, some missing. The sample lists about 1,600 clones, 17% occurring once. This CDR3 has 15 amino acids. Germline-derived CDR1 and CDR2 are SGHRS and YFSETQ. V shed 4 bases, J shed 4 bases, and the junction held 10 bases outside the gene matches. The chain couples TRBV5-1 to TRBJ1-2, with 7 bases aligning to TRBD1. The TCR comes from a human donor with diffuse large B-cell lymphoma. The sequencing input was tumor tissue. CDR3 loop: CASSPVRGHVYGYTF. CDR3 coding DNA: TGCGCCAGCAGCCCGGTAAGGGGGCATGTCTATGGCTACACCTTC. Full variable domain (rest looked up from reference TRBV5-1 and TRBJ1-2): KAGVTQTPRYLIKTRGQQVTLSCSPISGHRSVSWYQQTPGQGLQFLFEYFSETQRNKGNFPGRFSGRQFSNSRSEMNVSTLELGDSALYLCASSPVRGHVYGYTFGSGTRLTVV.